A single sample is the source of the 3 T cell receptor beta chains below, sequenced in a study of molecular identifiers for immune sequencing clone quantification. TCRdb passed the PCR reads through MiXCR, listing each CDR3 protein once. The sample contains some 59,000 distinct CDR3 sequences, under 30% of which appear only once. The sample taken for sequencing was naive CD8+ T cells from blood, with Jurkat cell RNA spiked in. Indicated subset: FACS-sorted CD8+CD4-CCR7+CD45RA+ naive T cells. These receptor sequences come from a human donor in good health. Some libraries in this study had Jurkat cell RNA spiked in.

V and J are TRBV12-5 and TRBJ1-1; 10 bases align to TRBD1. With 5 bases clipped from V and 7 bases from J, the junction kept 13 bases outside the gene matches. The CDR3 contains 16 residues. The germline V gene has CDR1 LGHNT and CDR2 FRNRAP. Here the CDR3 DNA reads TGTGCTAGTGGTCTGACAGGGGGCGCAGGGGTAGGTGAAGCTTTCTTT. Protein product: CASGLTGGAGVGEAFF.

This clonotype was counted only a few times. This rearrangement joins TRBV7-9 to TRBJ2-7; 11 bases are a match to TRBD2. Germline CDR1 reads SEHNR; CDR2 reads FQNEAQ (reference sequence). Unmatched junction bases numbered 12, after V lost 5 bases and J lost 6 bases. The CDR3 consists of 16 residues. CDR3 coding DNA: TGTGCCAGCAGCACCCCCCCGGTAGCGGGAGGGCGCGAGCAGTACTTC. This codes for CASSTPPVAGGREQYF.

This clonotype appeared many times. This chain links TRBV6-2 or TRBV6-3 with TRBJ2-7, with D tentatively TRBD2 (6 bases). The V gene's germline CDR1 is MNHEY and CDR2 SVGEGT. Trimming took 2 bases from V and 6 from J, leaving 14 bases between them. The CDR3 contains 14 residues. The chain's CDR3 is CASSYLSQAGEQYF. CDR3 nucleotide sequence: TGTGCCAGCAGTTACCTTTCACAAGCGGGCGAGCAGTACTTC.